The entry below gives a single TCR beta chain sequence along with its context. Some clones are missing from TCRdb's copy, which holds only in-frame ones; the method was immunoSEQ multiplex PCR. The sample has 300,000 to 400,000 clones; approximately 85% are singletons. The data derive from a study of Ad26.COV2.S vaccination and SARS-CoV-2 variants. Stated treatment: roughly 18 received Ad26.COV2.S at low or high dose, single or two shots; several received placebo; per-sample allocation not given. All samples were drawn on day 63, counting from the first vaccine or placebo injection. Germline values: CDR1 SGHAT, CDR2 FQNNGV. The junction had 10 bases not matched to a gene; V was cut back by 0 bases and J by 5 bases. The CDR3 sequence is 16 residues long.

The receptor's source is a person between 18 and 59 years old who received the Ad26.COV2.S COVID-19 vaccine or a placebo. The rearrangement joins TRBV11-2 to TRBJ2-7; 7 nucleotides agree with TRBD1. This material consisted of peripheral blood, taken in a trial of Ad26.COV2.S vaccine versus placebo. CDR3 protein: CASSLDGTRRGHEQYF. The CDR3 nucleotides read TGTGCCAGCAGCTTAGATGGGACACGTAGGGGGCACGAGCAGTACTTC. The whole variable domain, remainder taken from reference TRBV11-2 and TRBJ2-7, is EAGVAQSPRYKIIEKRQSVAFWCNPISGHATLYWYQQILGQGPKLLIQFQNNGVVDDSQLPKDRFSAERLKGVDSTLKIQPAKLEDSAVYLCASSLDGTRRGHEQYFGPGTRLTVT.